The clone carrying this T cell receptor beta chain has a handful of counts. This record comes from a study of blood T cell repertoires in COVID-19. Trimming took 2 bases from V and 4 from J, leaving 11 bases between them. The CDR3 spans 14 residues. Germline V gene lookup returns CDR1 GTSNPN and CDR2 SVGIG (reference sequence). Assay: immunoSEQ multiplex PCR; the TCRdb copy retains only in-frame clones and omits some. Among 200,000 to 250,000 clones listed, approximately 87% were seen once. V and J are TRBV30 and TRBJ2-2, with D possibly being TRBD2 (6 bases). The source of this sequence is a man aged 55 to 69 who had recovered from COVID-19. The sequencing sample was made of peripheral blood. Here the CDR3 reads CAWSLKGLTGELFF. As DNA, the CDR3 is TGTGCCTGGAGTCTAAAGGGACTCACCGGGGAGCTGTTTTTT.